The entry that follows covers one T cell receptor beta chain sequence. The data originate from a study of blood T cell repertoires in COVID-19. The J segment lost 6 bases and the V segment lost 2 bases, leaving 7 bases of the junction unmatched. Germline CDR1 LGHDT, CDR2 YNNKEL (reference sequence). The CDR3 has 14 residues. Sequencing was performed with immunoSEQ multiplex PCR; in TCRdb, only in-frame clones are kept and a portion is missing. The data contain a few hundred thousand clones, roughly 86% of them seen just once; the ten biggest clones take up roughly 8%. The chain links TRBV3-1 (or the pseudogene TRBV3-2) to TRBJ2-7, with 7 nucleotides matching TRBD2. Sequenced sample: peripheral blood. The sequence was collected from a woman aged 50 to 60 who had recovered from COVID-19. The DNA of the CDR3 is TGTGCCAGCAGCCAACTTGCGGGAGCGGGCGAGCAGTACTTC. Its translation is CASSQLAGAGEQYF.